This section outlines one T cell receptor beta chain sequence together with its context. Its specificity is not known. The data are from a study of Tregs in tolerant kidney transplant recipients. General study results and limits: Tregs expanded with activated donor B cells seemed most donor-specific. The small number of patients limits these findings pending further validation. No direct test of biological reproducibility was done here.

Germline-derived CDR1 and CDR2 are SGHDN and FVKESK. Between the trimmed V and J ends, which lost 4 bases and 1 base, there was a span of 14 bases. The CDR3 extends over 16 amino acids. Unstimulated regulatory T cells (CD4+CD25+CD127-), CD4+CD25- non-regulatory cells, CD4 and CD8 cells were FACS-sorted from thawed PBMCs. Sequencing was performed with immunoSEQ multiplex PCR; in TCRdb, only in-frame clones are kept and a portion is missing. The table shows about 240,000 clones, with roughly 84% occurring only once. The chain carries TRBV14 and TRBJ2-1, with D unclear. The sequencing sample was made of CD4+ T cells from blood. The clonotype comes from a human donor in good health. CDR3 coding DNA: TGTGCCAGCAGCCTTCTTGGCAGTGGATCCTACAATGAGCAGTTCTTC. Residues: CASSLLGSGSYNEQFF.